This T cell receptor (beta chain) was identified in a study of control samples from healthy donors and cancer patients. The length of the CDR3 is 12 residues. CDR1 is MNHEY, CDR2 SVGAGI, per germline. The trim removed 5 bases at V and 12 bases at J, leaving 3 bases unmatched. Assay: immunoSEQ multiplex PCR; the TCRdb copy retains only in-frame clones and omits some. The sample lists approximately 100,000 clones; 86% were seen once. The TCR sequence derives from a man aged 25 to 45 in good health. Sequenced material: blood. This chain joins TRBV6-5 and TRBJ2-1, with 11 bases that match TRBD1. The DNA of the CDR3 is TGTGCCAGCAGTACGGACAGGGGGCGGCAGTTCTTC. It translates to CASSTDRGRQFF.